This T cell receptor beta chain was retrieved from a study of shared clonotypes between healthy human individuals. Study at large: Used for every donor were three CD4 naive, three CD4 memory, two CD8 naive and one CD8 memory plate. Broader study findings: Among non-shared clonotypes, generation probabilities were lower than among those shared by all four donors.

Turning to this clone: Antigen specificity is unknown.

Method: immunoSEQ multiplex PCR; TCRdb's copy keeps in-frame clones and lacks some. The profile shows about 2.3 million clones, around 92% of them singletons. The germline gives CDR1 LNHNV, CDR2 YYDKDF (reference sequence). The CDR3 has 14 amino acids. V lost 0 bases, J lost 5 bases, and 8 bases lay in between. The rearrangement uses TRBV15 and TRBJ1-5; possibly TRBD1 for D (5 bases). The receptor was isolated from a man aged 18 to 29 in good health. Some clones in this sample may be carry-over from other donors' samples. Material for sequencing was naive CD4+ T cells from PBMCs. This sample's subset: CD45RA+ positively selected. The CDR3 reads CATSRDRVYQPQHF. The CDR3 nucleotides read TGTGCCACCAGCAGAGACAGGGTTTATCAGCCCCAGCATTTT.